The text below deals with one T cell receptor beta chain. It has no known antigen specificity. Per-base quality was not reported, and no clone a single base away is much larger than it. This sample is drawn from a study of blood T cell repertoires in COVID-19 (dated by TCRdb to the early 2020s). Background for the entire study: Samples from collaborators originated in the United States, Italy and Spain and spanned both the acute and convalescent phases of COVID-19. The material from the prospective study consisted of cDNA or gDNA derived from T cells, B-cell-depleted T cells, or PBMCs. Deeply sampled blood TCRbeta repertoires from subjects exposed to, actively infected with, or recovered from COVID-19 were included in the dataset. The repertoires were released in a freely available public database intended as a resource for research on the immune response to SARS-CoV-2. Samples were obtained from the ongoing ImmuneRACE study (first 160 participants) and from about 1,300 subjects provided by 6 global collaborators. The sample metadata nearly always contained a de-identified subject ID, COVID-19 status, age in years and sex. Where available, HLA class I and class II types were obtained from metadata supplied by the sample provider rather than from assay-based typing. What the study reported, not specific to this receptor: Clinical and demographic metadata were provided uncurated, with the amount varying by source and participant.

Collaborating institutions collected whole blood in K2EDTA tubes following their own protocols. Collaborator samples were shipped for TCRbeta analysis as frozen whole blood, isolated PBMCs, or DNA extracted from either sample type. The germline V gene (reference sequence) gives CDR1 as SEHNR and CDR2 as FQNEAQ. Inclusive of the bounding cysteine and phenylalanine, the CDR3 is 17 residues long. This entry keeps only the CDR3 DNA: 51 bases, framed from base 1. The V end gives up 5 bases and the J end 5 bases, leaving 16 bases in the junction not matched to a gene. The immunoSEQ Assay, a bias-controlled multiplex PCR, was used to amplify TCRbeta CDR3 regions from genomic DNA. The source study handled its data this way. The number of nucleated cells in each sample was estimated by amplification of reference gene primers within the assay. To quantify the absolute abundance of each unique TCRbeta CDR3 rearrangement, sequence reads were collapsed and filtered. Productive Simpson clonality was computed per sample as the square root of Simpson's diversity index over productive rearrangements. Here the immuneACCESS table is served through TCRdb, limited to in-frame sequences with V and J called. Missing clones are a known gap in these copies; in checked studies unresolved V genes cover under half, and the rest lacks a known reason. V, J and clone size were drawn from that table, and D and trimming were deduced from the DNA. The sample includes some 100,000 clones, with around four fifths observed a single time. The ten largest clones take up roughly an eighth of the sample.

The rearranged chain carries TRBV7-9 and TRBJ2-5; 8 central bases correspond to TRBD2. Material for sequencing was peripheral blood. The TCR comes from an older woman with acute or convalescent COVID-19. CDR3 protein: CASSPGRLAGTGETQYF. The nucleotides are TGTGCCAGCAGCCCGGGGCGGCTAGCGGGTACAGGGGAGACCCAGTACTTC.